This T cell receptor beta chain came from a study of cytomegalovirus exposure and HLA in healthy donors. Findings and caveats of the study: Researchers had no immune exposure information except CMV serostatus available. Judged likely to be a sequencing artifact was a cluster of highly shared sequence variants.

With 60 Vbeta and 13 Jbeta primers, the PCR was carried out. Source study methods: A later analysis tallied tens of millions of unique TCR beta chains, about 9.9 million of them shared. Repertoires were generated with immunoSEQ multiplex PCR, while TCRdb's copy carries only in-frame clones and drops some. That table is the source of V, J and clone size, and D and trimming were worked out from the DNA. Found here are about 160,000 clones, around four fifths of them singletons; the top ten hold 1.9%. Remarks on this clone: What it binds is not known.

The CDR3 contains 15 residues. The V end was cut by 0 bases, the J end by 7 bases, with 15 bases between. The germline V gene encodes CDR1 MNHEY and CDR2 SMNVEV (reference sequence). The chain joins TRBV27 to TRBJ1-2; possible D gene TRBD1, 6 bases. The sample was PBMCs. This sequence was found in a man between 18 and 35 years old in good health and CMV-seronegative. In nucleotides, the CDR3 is TGTGCCAGCAGTTTATCCCCGGCAGGGGCCCTTGGCTACACCTTC. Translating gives CASSLSPAGALGYTF.